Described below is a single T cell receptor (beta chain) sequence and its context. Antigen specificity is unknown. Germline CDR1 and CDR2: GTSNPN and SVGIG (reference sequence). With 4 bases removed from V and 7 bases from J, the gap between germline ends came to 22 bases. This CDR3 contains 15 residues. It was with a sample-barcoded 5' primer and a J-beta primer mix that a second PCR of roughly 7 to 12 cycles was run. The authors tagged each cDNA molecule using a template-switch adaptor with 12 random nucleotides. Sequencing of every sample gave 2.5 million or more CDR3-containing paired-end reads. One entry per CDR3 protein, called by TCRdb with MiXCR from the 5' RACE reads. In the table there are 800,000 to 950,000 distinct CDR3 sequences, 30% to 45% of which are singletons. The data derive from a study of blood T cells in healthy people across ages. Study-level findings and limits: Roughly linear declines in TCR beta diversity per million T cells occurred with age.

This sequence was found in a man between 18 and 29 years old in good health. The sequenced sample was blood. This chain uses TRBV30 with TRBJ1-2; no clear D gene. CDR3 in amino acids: CAWKGQAIGSGGYTF. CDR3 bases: TGTGCCTGGAAAGGGCAGGCCATAGGTAGCGGTGGCTACACCTTC. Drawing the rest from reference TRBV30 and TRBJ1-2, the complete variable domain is SQTIHQWPATLVQPVGSPLSLECTVEGTSNPNLYWYRQAAGRGLQLLFYSVGIGQISSEVPQNLSASRPQDRQFILSSKKLLLSDSGFYLCAWKGQAIGSGGYTFGSGTRLTVV.